Following are 3 T cell receptor beta chains from one sample sequenced in a study of cytomegalovirus exposure and HLA in healthy donors. PCR employed 60 Vbeta and 13 Jbeta primers. Sequenced by immunoSEQ multiplex PCR; TCRdb stores in-frame clones only, minus some. The sample lists around 240,000 clones; roughly 82% were seen once. The sequenced material came from PBMCs. The receptors derive from a woman in her forties in good health and CMV-seropositive.

V gene TRBV21-1 combines with J gene TRBJ2-1; TRBD2, the table's D call, was not compared with the DNA. TRBV21-1 is assigned pseudogene status. The CDR3 totals 15 residues. The CDR3 sequence is CASSKGTSGPNEQFF. The CDR3 DNA follows: TGTGCCAGCAGCAAAGGGACTAGCGGGCCAAATGAGCAGTTCTTC.

The chain links TRBV23-1 to TRBJ1-5; the D is unclear. TRBV23-1 is treated as an ORF (open reading frame) with a function not yet certain. CDR3 length: 13 amino acids. V dropped 10 bases and J dropped 0 bases, with 10 bases sitting between them. CDR3 protein: CAIRHDSNQPQHF. CDR3 bases: TGCGCCATTAGACACGATAGCAATCAGCCCCAGCATTTT.

The chain carries TRBV15 and TRBJ1-1; perhaps TRBD1 as D (5 bases). V was pared by 0 bases and J by 2 bases, with 10 bases between. There are 15 residues in the CDR3. CDR1 is LNHNV, CDR2 YYDKDF, per germline (reference sequence). The DNA of the CDR3 is TGTGCCACCAGCAGAGATCAGGGCACCAACACTGAAGCTTTCTTT. As protein: CATSRDQGTNTEAFF.